This T cell receptor (beta chain) was profiled in a study of T cell changes during pregnancy in multiple sclerosis (dated by TCRdb to 2018 to 2020). General notes on the study: In women with multiple sclerosis, the researchers looked at how the T cell repertoire shifted as pregnancy progressed.

Of note for this clone: Its antigen target is currently unknown. No base quality information exists; no much larger clone differs at one position.

The junction shows trimming of 0 bases on V and 6 bases on J, plus 13 bases between the germline ends. The CDR3 numbers 16 residues from cysteine through phenylalanine. Only the CDR3 part of the read is kept: 48 bases, read in frame from the first base. Looking up the germline V gene yields CDR1 SGHDT and CDR2 YYEEEE. The receptor library was made with the immunoSEQ multiplex PCR assay. The table comes from immuneACCESS by way of TCRdb, which keeps in-frame sequences with V and J called. Part of the clones is missing from these tables; in studies checked, under half for an unresolved V gene and the rest for unknown reasons. The table for this sample lists roughly 49,000 clones; 92% of them were counted only once. The top ten clonotypes cover 0.37% of the sample.

The chain links TRBV5-6 with TRBJ1-6, and the D gene may be TRBD1, 6 bases matching. This material consisted of CD4+ T cells from peripheral blood mononuclear cells, taken in the second trimester of pregnancy. The TCR originated in a female donor in good health, enrolled as a control in a pregnancy study. The CDR3 protein is CASSLGSGGVNSPLHF. The nucleotide sequence is given as TGTGCCAGCAGCTTGGGGTCGGGGGGCGTTAATTCACCCCTCCACTTT.